Here is one T cell receptor beta chain with its context. V was clipped by 5 bases and J by 3 bases; unmatched bases: 8. This CDR3 has 15 residues. Germline V gives CDR1 PRHDT, CDR2 FYEKMQ (reference sequence). Using immunoSEQ multiplex PCR, the repertoire was profiled, and TCRdb retains in-frame clones only, with some absent. Seen here are 200,000 to 250,000 clones, 86% observed once, and the top ten hold roughly a tenth. This entry is derived from a study of blood T cell repertoires in COVID-19. Study-level information: Spain, Italy and the United States supplied samples that represented acute and convalescent COVID-19. T cells, B-cell-depleted T cells, or PBMCs supplied cDNA or gDNA.

Patients in Seattle were enrolled during active infection, then followed longitudinally. Sequenced input: peripheral blood. The receptor was derived from a woman aged 45-65 years with COVID-19, enrolled during active disease. V usage is TRBV13 and J usage is TRBJ2-3; the match to TRBD2 covers 7 bases. CDR3 region: CASSRWSGETDTQYF. The CDR3 DNA reads as TGTGCCAGCAGCCGCTGGAGCGGGGAGACAGATACGCAGTATTTT. Filled out from reference TRBV13 and TRBJ2-3, the complete variable domain reads AAGVIQSPRHLIKEKRETATLKCYPIPRHDTVYWYQQGPGQDPQFLISFYEKMQSDKGSIPDRFSAQQFSDYHSELNMSSLELGDSALYFCASSRWSGETDTQYFGPGTRLTVL.